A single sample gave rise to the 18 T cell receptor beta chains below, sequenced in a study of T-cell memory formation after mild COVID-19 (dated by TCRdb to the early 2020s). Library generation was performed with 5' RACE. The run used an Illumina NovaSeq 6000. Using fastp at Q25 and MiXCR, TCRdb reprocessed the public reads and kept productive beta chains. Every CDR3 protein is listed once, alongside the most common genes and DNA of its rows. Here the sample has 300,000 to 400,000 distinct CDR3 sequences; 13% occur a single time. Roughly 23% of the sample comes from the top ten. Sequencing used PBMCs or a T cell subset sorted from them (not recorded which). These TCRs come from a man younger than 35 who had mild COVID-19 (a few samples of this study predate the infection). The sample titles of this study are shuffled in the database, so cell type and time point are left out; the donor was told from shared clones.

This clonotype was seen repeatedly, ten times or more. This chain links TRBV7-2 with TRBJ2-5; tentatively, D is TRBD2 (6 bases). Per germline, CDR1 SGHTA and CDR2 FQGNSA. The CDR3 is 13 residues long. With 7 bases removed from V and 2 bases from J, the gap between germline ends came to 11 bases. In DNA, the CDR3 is TGTGCCAGCATCGCGGGGCCTCAAGAGACCCAGTACTTC. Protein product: CASIAGPQETQYF. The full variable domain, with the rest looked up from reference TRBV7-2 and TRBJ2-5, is GAGVSQSPSNKVTEKGKDVELRCDPISGHTALYWYRQSLGQGLEFLIYFQGNSAPDKSGLPSDRFSAERTGGSVSTLTIQRTQQEDSAVYLCASIAGPQETQYFGPGTRLLVL.

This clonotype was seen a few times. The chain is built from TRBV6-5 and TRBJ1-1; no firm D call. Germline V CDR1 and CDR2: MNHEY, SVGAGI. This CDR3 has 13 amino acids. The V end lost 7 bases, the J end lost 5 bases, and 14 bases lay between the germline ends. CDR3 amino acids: CASTAQMLTEAFF. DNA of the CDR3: TGTGCCAGCACAGCACAGATGCTTACTGAAGCTTTCTTT.

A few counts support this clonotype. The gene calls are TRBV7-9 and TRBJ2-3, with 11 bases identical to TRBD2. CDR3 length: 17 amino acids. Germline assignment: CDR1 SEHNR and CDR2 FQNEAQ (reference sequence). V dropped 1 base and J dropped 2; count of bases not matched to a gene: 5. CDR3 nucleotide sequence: TGTGCCAGCAGCTTAGATGCTAGCGGGGGGCTCACAGATACGCAGTATTTT. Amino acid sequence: CASSLDASGGLTDTQYF. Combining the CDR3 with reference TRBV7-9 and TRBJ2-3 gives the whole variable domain DTGVSQNPRHKITKRGQNVTFRCDPISEHNRLYWYRQTLGQGPEFLTYFQNEAQLEKSRLLSDRFSAERPKGSFSTLEIQRTEQGDSAMYLCASSLDASGGLTDTQYFGPGTRLTVL.

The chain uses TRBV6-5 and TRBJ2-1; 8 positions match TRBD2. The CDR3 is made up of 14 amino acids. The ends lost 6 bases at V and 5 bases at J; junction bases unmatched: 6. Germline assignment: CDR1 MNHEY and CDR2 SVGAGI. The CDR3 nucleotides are TGTGCCAGCAGCTCTAGCGGGCATAACAATGAGCAGTTCTTC. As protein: CASSSSGHNNEQFF.

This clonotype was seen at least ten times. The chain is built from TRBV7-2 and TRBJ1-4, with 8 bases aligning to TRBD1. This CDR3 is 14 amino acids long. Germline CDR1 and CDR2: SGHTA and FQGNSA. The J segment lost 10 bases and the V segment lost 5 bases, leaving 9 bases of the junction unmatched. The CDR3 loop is CASSRTGISPKLFF. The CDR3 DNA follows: TGTGCCAGCAGCCGGACAGGGATTTCCCCAAAACTGTTTTTT.

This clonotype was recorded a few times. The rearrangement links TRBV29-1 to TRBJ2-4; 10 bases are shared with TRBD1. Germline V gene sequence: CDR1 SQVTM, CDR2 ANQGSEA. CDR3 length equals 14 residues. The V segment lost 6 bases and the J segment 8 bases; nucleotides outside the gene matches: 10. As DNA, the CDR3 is TGCAGCGTCAGCCCGACAGGGGGCGAGGACATTCAGTACTTC. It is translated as CSVSPTGGEDIQYF.

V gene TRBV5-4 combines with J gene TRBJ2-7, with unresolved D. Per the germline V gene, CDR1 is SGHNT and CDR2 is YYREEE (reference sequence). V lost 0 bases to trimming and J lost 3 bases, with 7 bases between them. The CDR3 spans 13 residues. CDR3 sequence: CASSLDGIYEQYV. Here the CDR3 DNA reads TGTGCCAGCAGCTTGGATGGCATCTACGAGCAGTACGTC.

CDR3 sequence reads: CASSPQTGTYNEQFF. The CDR3 DNA follows: TGTGCCAGCAGCCCACAGACCGGAACCTACAATGAGCAGTTCTTC. V gene TRBV7-2 combines with J gene TRBJ2-1; D remains ambiguous. The V gene's germline CDR1 is SGHTA and CDR2 FQGNSA. V lost 5 bases, J lost 2 bases, and 13 bases lay in between. This CDR3 is built from 15 residues.

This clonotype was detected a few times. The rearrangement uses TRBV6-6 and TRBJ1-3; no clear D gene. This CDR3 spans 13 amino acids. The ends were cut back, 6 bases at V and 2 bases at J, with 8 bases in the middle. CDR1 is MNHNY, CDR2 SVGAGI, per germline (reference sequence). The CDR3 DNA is TGTGCCAGCAGAAGGCAGACTGGAAACACCATATATTTT. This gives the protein CASRRQTGNTIYF.

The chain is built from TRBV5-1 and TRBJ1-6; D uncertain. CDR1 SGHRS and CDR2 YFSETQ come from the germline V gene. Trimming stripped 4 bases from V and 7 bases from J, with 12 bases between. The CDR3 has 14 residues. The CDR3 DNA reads TGCGCCAGCAGCGCCGACGGAATCAATTCACCCCTCCACTTT. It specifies CASSADGINSPLHF.

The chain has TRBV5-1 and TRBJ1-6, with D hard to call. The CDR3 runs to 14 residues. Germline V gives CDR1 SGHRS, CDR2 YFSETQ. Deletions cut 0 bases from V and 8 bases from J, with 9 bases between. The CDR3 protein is CASSLEHGDSPLHF. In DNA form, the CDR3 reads TGCGCCAGCAGCTTGGAACACGGGGATTCACCCCTCCACTTT.

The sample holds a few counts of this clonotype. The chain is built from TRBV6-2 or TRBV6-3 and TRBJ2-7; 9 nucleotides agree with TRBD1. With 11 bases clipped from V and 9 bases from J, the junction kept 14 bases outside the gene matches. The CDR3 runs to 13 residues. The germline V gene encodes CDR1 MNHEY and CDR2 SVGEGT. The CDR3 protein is CACQSTGQGAQYV. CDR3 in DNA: TGTGCCTGCCAATCCACGGGACAGGGTGCGCAGTACGTC.

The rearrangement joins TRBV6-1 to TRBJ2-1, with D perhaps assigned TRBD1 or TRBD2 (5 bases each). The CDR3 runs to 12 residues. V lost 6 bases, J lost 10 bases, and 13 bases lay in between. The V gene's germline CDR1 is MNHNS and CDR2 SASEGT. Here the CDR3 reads CASRSGAGEQFF. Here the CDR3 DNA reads TGTGCCAGCAGGTCCGGGGCAGGGGAGCAGTTCTTC.

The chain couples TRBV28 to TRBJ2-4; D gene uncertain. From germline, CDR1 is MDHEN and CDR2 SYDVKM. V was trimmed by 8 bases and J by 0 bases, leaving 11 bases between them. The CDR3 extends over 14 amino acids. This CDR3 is CASYSSAAKNIQYF. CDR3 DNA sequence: TGTGCCAGCTACTCCTCGGCAGCCAAAAACATTCAGTACTTC.

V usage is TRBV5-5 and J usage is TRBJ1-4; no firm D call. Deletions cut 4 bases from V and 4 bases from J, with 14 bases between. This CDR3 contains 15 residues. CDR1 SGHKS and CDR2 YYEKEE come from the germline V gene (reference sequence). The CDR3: CASSPVNRDNEKLFF. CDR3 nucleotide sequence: TGTGCCAGCAGCCCCGTCAACAGAGATAATGAAAAACTGTTTTTT. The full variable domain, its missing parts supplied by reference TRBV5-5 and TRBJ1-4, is DAGVTQSPTHLIKTRGQQVTLRCSPISGHKSVSWYQQVLGQGPQFIFQYYEKEERGRGNFPDRFSARQFPNYSSELNVNALLLGDSALYLCASSPVNRDNEKLFFGSGTQLSVL.

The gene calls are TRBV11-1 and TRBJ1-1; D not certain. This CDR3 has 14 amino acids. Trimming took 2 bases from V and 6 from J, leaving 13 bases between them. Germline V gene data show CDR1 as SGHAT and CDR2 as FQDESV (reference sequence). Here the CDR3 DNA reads TGTGCCAGCAGCTTACACACGGGATTGGCTGAAGCTTTCTTT. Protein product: CASSLHTGLAEAFF.

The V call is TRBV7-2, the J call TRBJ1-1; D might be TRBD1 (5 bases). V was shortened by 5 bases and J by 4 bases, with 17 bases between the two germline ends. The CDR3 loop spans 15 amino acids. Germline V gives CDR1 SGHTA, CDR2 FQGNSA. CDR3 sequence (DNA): TGTGCCAGCAGCCCATCAGGGTTTGGTGCCACTGAAGCTTTCTTT. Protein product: CASSPSGFGATEAFF.

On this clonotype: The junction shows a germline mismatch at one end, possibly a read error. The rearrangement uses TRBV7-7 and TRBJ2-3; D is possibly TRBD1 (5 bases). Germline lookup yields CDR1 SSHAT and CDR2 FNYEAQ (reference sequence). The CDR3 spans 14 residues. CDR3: CASSAGMATDTQYF. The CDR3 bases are TGTGCTAGCAGCGCAGGGATGGCCACAGATACGCAGTATTTT.